This note documents a single T cell receptor (beta chain) sequence. Seattle researchers signed up patients amid active infection and tracked them longitudinally. As originally analysed: Amplification of reference gene primers was used by the study to estimate nucleated cell counts. The data were produced by immunoSEQ multiplex PCR, yet TCRdb's version contains in-frame clones alone and is incomplete. That table supplies the V and J calls and clone size; D and trimming were determined from the DNA. Of a few hundred thousand clones listed, 80% to 85% were seen once; the top ten hold 15% to 17%. This CDR3 region has 14 residues. Germline values: CDR1 MNHNY, CDR2 SVGAGI (reference sequence). Trimming stripped 4 bases from V and 1 base from J, with 9 bases between. The entry originates in a study of blood T cell repertoires in COVID-19. Study background: From the United States, Italy and Spain came samples of acute and convalescent COVID-19. Sample material is recorded as cDNA or gDNA derived from T cells, B-cell-depleted T cells, or PBMCs.

Input material: peripheral blood. The chain carries TRBV6-6 and TRBJ2-3; D is possibly TRBD2 (7 bases). This receptor was identified in a person in their 70s with COVID-19, enrolled during active disease. The CDR3 reads CASSSGGRTDTQYF. CDR3 DNA: TGTGCCAGCAGTTCCGGGGGGCGCACAGATACGCAGTATTTT.